This T cell receptor beta chain emerged from a study of blood T cell repertoires in COVID-19. Overall study: T cells, B-cell-depleted T cells, or PBMCs provided the cDNA or gDNA that served as material.

Original processing notes: Nucleated cell counts were estimated from reference gene primer amplification. Sequenced by immunoSEQ multiplex PCR; TCRdb stores in-frame clones only, minus some. V and J calls and clone size are those listed in that table; D and trimming were worked out from the DNA. The repertoire consists of 150,000 to 200,000 clones, with 94% occurring once and the leading ten covering 0.6% to 0.9%. Germline loops: CDR1 MNHNS, CDR2 SASEGT. The CDR3 sequence is 16 residues long. Trimming cost V 1 base and J 3 bases; bases outside gene matches: 3. This chain links TRBV6-1 with TRBJ2-2; 9 nucleotides line up with TRBD1. This TCR derives from a man aged 25 to 45 with COVID-19, enrolled during active disease. Sequenced: peripheral blood. The CDR3 coding sequence is TGTGCCAGCAGTGAAGTTTGGGACAGGGACACCGGGGAGCTGTTTTTT. It translates to CASSEVWDRDTGELFF.